A single TCR beta chain is shown here with its context. Using immunoSEQ multiplex PCR, the repertoire was profiled, and TCRdb retains in-frame clones only, with some absent. Here the sample spans under 90,000 clones, 95% to 98% being singletons. The data stem from a study of technical replicates of blood from several donors. There are 14 residues in the CDR3. V lost 6 bases, J lost 3 bases, and 6 bases stayed unmatched. Per germline, CDR1 MNHNY and CDR2 SVGAGI (reference sequence). Sequences were obtained from T cells isolated from PBMCs. The chain has TRBV6-6 and TRBJ2-5; 8 bases map to TRBD2. This TCR derives from a human donor in good health. DNA of the CDR3: TGTGCCAGCAGCCCCCCAGCGGGAGAAGAGACCCAGTACTTC. Translated: CASSPPAGEETQYF.